The clone carrying this T cell receptor (beta chain) was seen a single time. Generated by immunoSEQ multiplex PCR, the TCRdb table keeps only in-frame clones and is missing some. This sample has 150,000 to 200,000 clones, with less than 90% found just once. This sample was taken from a study of blood T cell repertoires in COVID-19. Germline V gene lookup returns CDR1 MNHEY and CDR2 SVGEGT. Deletions cut 4 bases from V and 3 bases from J, with 10 bases between. The CDR3 is 13 amino acids. This chain joins TRBV6-2 or TRBV6-3 and TRBJ2-7; maybe TRBD2 (5 bases). The sequence was obtained from a woman in her seventies with COVID-19, enrolled during active disease. Input material: peripheral blood. CDR3 DNA: TGTGCCAGCAGTTTAGAGGGAAACTACGAGCAGTACTTC. Amino acids: CASSLEGNYEQYF.